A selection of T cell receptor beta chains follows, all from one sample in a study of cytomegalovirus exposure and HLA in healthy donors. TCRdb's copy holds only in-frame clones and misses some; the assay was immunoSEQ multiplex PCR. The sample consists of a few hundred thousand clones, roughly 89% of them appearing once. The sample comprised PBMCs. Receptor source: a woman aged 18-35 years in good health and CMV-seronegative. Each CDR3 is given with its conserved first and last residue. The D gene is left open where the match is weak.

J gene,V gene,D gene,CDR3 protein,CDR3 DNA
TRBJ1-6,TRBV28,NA,CASSEARGERLLHF,TGTGCCAGCAGCGAGGCCCGGGGGGAAAGACTCCTCCACTTT
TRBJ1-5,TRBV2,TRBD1,CASSPGGDGQPQHF,TGTGCCAGCAGCCCAGGGGGCGACGGGCAGCCCCAGCATTTT
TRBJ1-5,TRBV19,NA,CASKDTFGRGQPQHF,TGTGCCAGTAAAGACACCTTCGGGCGGGGTCAGCCCCAGCATTTT
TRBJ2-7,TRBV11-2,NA,CASSLERDLASYEQYF,TGTGCCAGCAGCTTAGAGAGGGACTTGGCTTCCTACGAGCAGTACTTC
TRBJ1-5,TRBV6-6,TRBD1,CASSPGTGNQPQHF,TGTGCCAGCAGCCCCGGGACAGGCAATCAGCCCCAGCATTTT
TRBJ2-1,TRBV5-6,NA,CASSLDLTTNEQFF,TGTGCCAGCAGCTTGGATCTGACTACCAATGAGCAGTTCTTC
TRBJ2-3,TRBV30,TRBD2,CAWSVLLKGTNTQYF,TGTGCCTGGAGTGTACTACTAAAGGGGACTAATACGCAGTATTTT
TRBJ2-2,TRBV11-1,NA,CASSLDIPAGELFF,TGTGCCAGCAGCTTAGATATCCCAGCCGGGGAGCTGTTTTTT
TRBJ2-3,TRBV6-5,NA,CASSYGSGVEPDTQYF,TGTGCCAGCAGTTATGGTTCGGGGGTCGAACCGGATACGCAGTATTTT
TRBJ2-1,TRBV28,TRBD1,CASRKDRASSYNEQFF,TGTGCCAGCAGAAAGGACAGGGCGAGCTCCTACAATGAGCAGTTCTTC
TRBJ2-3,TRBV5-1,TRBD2,CASSLVLAGVSDTQYF,TGCGCCAGCAGCTTGGTGCTAGCGGGGGTTTCAGATACGCAGTATTTT
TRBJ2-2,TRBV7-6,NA,CASSFPRAARGGAGELFF,TGTGCCAGCAGTTTCCCGAGGGCCGCTAGGGGAGGAGCCGGGGAGCTGTTTTTT
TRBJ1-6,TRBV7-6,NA,CASSLGGTGNSPLHF,TGTGCCAGCAGCTTAGGGGGCACAGGAAATTCACCCCTCCACTTT
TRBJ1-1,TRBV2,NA,CASSVEMMNTEAFF,TGTGCCAGCAGTGTTGAGATGATGAACACTGAAGCTTTCTTT
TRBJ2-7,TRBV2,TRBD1,CASRGGTGVYEQYF,TGTGCCAGCAGGGGAGGGACAGGGGTCTACGAGCAGTACTTC
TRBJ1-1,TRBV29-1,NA,CSVPHGGNSRNTEAFF,TGCAGCGTCCCCCACGGGGGTAATTCAAGGAACACTGAAGCTTTCTTT
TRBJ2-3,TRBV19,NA,CASLISGTDTQYF,TGTGCCAGTTTGATAAGCGGCACAGATACGCAGTATTTT